This T cell receptor (beta chain) was observed in a study of shared clonotypes between healthy human individuals. Whole-study context: A couple of women and a few men aged 18 to 49 served as donors. Study-wide points: Donors were few, which limited the genetic and exposure-history diversity represented. Naive subsets, compared against memory subsets, generally had larger estimated richness values.

On sorted subsets, replicate PCRs used about 0.2 ug DNA, or 30,000 or so T cell genomes. Clones were sequenced by immunoSEQ multiplex PCR, and TCRdb holds only the in-frame ones, with some missing. Seen here are about 2.1 million clones, 93% observed once, and the top ten hold about 1.7%. Naive CD8 cells lacked CD45RO and underwent positive selection for CCR7, leaving out terminally differentiated effector memory CD45RA+ cells. On this clone: Its antigen is undetermined.

The V gene's germline CDR1 is MNHEY and CDR2 SMNVEV (reference sequence). Trimming took off 0 bases at V and 2 bases at J, with 6 bases between the two ends. This CDR3 is built from 14 residues. The specimen was naive CD8+ T cells from PBMCs. This chain uses TRBV27 with TRBJ2-3, with D unresolved. The receptor was isolated from a man aged 18 to 29 in good health. Some clones in this sample may be carry-over from other donors' samples. The CDR3 region is CASSLSLITDTQYF. DNA for the CDR3: TGTGCCAGCAGTTTATCTCTAATCACAGATACGCAGTATTTT.